Given below is one TCR beta chain in context. Using its own MiXCR run on the 5' RACE reads, TCRdb lists one record per CDR3 protein. Altogether approximately 410,000 distinct CDR3 sequences are present, less than 20% being singletons, with the ten largest covering about 12%. This CDR3 is built from 15 residues. The germline V and J ends were trimmed by 7 bases and 5 bases, with 18 bases remaining between them. This sample was included in a study of identical twins. The TCR was taken from a middle-aged man in good health. The V and J genes are TRBV12-3 or TRBV12-4 and TRBJ2-1, with D possibly matching TRBD2 (6 bases). Sequencing used naive T cells sorted from blood. CDR3 sequence reads: CASTLMVAANNEQFF. Written as DNA, the CDR3 is TGTGCCAGCACCCTTATGGTAGCGGCGAACAATGAGCAGTTCTTC.